This T cell receptor (beta chain) comes out of a study of blood T cell repertoires in COVID-19. Across the whole study: The United States, Italy and Spain provided the acute and convalescent COVID-19 samples. PBMCs, B-cell-depleted T cells, or T cells provided the cDNA or gDNA that made up the material.

The CDR3 consists of 15 residues. Germline V lookup: CDR1 MNHEY, CDR2 SVGAGI. Trimming at V came to 7 bases and at J to 1 base, leaving 9 bases not matched to a gene. In the original processing: Reference gene primer amplification gave estimated nucleated cell counts. Generated by immunoSEQ multiplex PCR, the TCRdb table keeps only in-frame clones and is missing some. V, J and clone size reflect that table, while D and trimming were determined from the DNA. This sample carries 170,000 or so clones, roughly nine tenths of them seen once, and the ten largest clones take 0.53%. The chain joins TRBV6-5 to TRBJ2-7; 8 bases agree with TRBD2. Sequenced material: peripheral blood. This clonotype was sampled from a man between 50 and 59 years old with acute or convalescent COVID-19. The CDR3 DNA sequence: TGTGCCAGCAACCCAATAGCGGGAAATTCCTACGAGCAGTACTTC. The encoded protein is CASNPIAGNSYEQYF.